Presented here are 19 T cell receptor beta chains from one specimen sequenced in a study of T cell responses to AZD1222 COVID-19 vaccine (dated by TCRdb to the early 2020s). Receptors were amplified or captured by the immunoSEQ multiplex PCR assay. The table was pulled from immuneACCESS by TCRdb, which kept in-frame rearrangements only. Such tables lose some clones; where checked, under half of the loss comes from unresolved V genes, and the rest has no known cause. This sample holds fewer than 150,000 clones; approximately 88% were observed only once. Roughly 5.7% of the sample is in the top ten clones. Explained via the paper, the time point label denotes: about 28 days (+/-7) after the second vaccine dose. This material consisted of peripheral blood, taken 28 days after the second AZD1222 dose. These TCRs come from an adult who received the AZD1222 COVID-19 vaccine.

The chain employs TRBV2 and TRBJ2-7; no clear D gene. Trimming removed 1 base from V and 8 bases from J, with 6 bases in between. Germline-derived CDR1 and CDR2 are SNHLY and FYNNEI. This CDR3 comprises 11 residues. CDR3 nucleotides: TGTGCCAGCAGTGAAGAGGTAAAGCAGTACTTC. The encoded protein is CASSEEVKQYF.

The chain couples TRBV9 to TRBJ1-2; D is ambiguous. Germline CDR1 reads SGDLS; CDR2 reads YYNGEE. This CDR3 contains 16 residues. Deletions cut 3 bases from V and 6 bases from J, with 21 bases between. The CDR3 spells CASSGLPRDPPHGYTF. CDR3 nucleotide sequence: TGTGCCAGCAGCGGCCTCCCCCGGGATCCCCCCCATGGCTACACCTTC.

This chain uses TRBV11-2 with TRBJ1-6; TRBD1 agrees at 7 bases. CDR1 is SGHAT and CDR2 is FQNNGV in the germline V gene. V gave up 1 base and J gave up 7 bases; unmatched junction bases: 4. The CDR3 contains 15 residues. CDR3 sequence: CASSLVGQANSPLHF. The DNA for the CDR3 is TGTGCCAGCAGCTTAGTTGGACAGGCGAATTCACCCCTCCACTTT.

The chain links TRBV7-9 to TRBJ1-2; D gene unclear. The germline V and J ends were trimmed by 1 base and 1 base, with 10 bases remaining between them. Germline assignment: CDR1 SEHNR and CDR2 FQNEAQ (reference sequence). The CDR3 spans 15 residues. The CDR3 bases are TGTGCCAGCAGCTTAGGTTTAATGTTTAACTATGGCTACACCTTC. This encodes CASSLGLMFNYGYTF.

The chain uses TRBV11-3 and TRBJ2-1; 9 bases align to TRBD1. Trimming at V came to 3 bases and at J to 6 bases, leaving 6 bases not matched to a gene. Germline V CDR1 and CDR2: SGHNT, YENEEA. The CDR3 is 15 amino acids. This chain's CDR3 is CASSFDRGVGNEQFF. The DNA for the CDR3 is TGTGCCAGCAGCTTTGACAGGGGGGTAGGCAATGAGCAGTTCTTC. Using reference TRBV11-3 and TRBJ2-1 for the parts outside the CDR3, the full variable domain is EAGVVQSPRYKIIEKKQPVAFWCNPISGHNTLYWYLQNLGQGPELLIRYENEEAVDDSQLPKDRFSAERLKGVDSTLKIQPAELGDSAVYLCASSFDRGVGNEQFFGPGTRLTVL.

The chain is built from TRBV11-2 and TRBJ2-3, with TRBD2 identical over 9 bases. CDR3 length: 17 residues. CDR1 and CDR2 (germline): SGHAT, FQNNGV. V dropped 2 bases and J dropped 0; count of bases not matched to a gene: 6. The CDR3 nucleotides are TGTGCCAGCAGCTTAATAGCGGGGGCCCTAAGCACAGATACGCAGTATTTT. It codes for CASSLIAGALSTDTQYF.

In this sample, this clone turned up once. The V gene is TRBV11-3, the J gene TRBJ2-5, with D perhaps TRBD1 or TRBD2 (6 bases each). Germline CDR1 SGHNT, CDR2 YENEEA. The V end lost 5 bases, the J end lost 3 bases, and 13 bases lay between the germline ends. The CDR3 contains 14 residues. CDR3 DNA: TGTGCCAGCAGCGGGGGCGGGGCTGAAGAGACCCAGTACTTC. It codes for CASSGGGAEETQYF.

With regard to this clone: At the DNA level, this CDR3 is encoded by other sequences in the same sample as well. J is TRBJ1-2 and V is TRBV5-6; TRBD1 agrees at 7 bases. The CDR3 spans 13 residues. After removal of 4 bases from V and 5 bases from J, the junction contained 5 bases not matched to a gene. Germline CDR1 is SGHDT and CDR2 is YYEEEE. DNA for the CDR3: TGTGCCAGCAGCCCGGGACAGAGTTATGGCTACACCTTC. It codes for CASSPGQSYGYTF.

The V gene is TRBV19, the J gene TRBJ1-1; 8 nucleotides align to TRBD1. Per the germline V gene, CDR1 is LNHDA and CDR2 is SQIVND (reference sequence). The junction had 6 bases not matched to a gene; V was cut back by 3 bases and J by 3 bases. The CDR3 has 15 amino acids. The CDR3 nucleotides read TGTGCCAGTAGTATTGGCACAGGGGGAGACACTGAAGCTTTCTTT. It specifies CASSIGTGGDTEAFF.

The chain links TRBV10-3 to TRBJ1-1; tentative D call: TRBD1 (5 bases). The germline V and J ends were trimmed by 2 bases and 5 bases, with 12 bases remaining between them. Germline V lookup: CDR1 ENHRY, CDR2 SYGVKD. The CDR3 runs to 14 residues. The CDR3 DNA sequence: TGTGCCATCAGTGAGCGGCAGGGAGAGACTGAAGCTTTCTTT. Translating it yields CAISERQGETEAFF.

CDR3 nucleotide sequence: TGCAGTGCTAACCTCAACAATGAGCAGTTCTTC. Translation gives CSANLNNEQFF. The chain uses TRBV20-1 and TRBJ2-1; D uncertain. The CDR3 sequence is 11 residues long. In germline, CDR1 is DFQATT, CDR2 SNEGSKA (reference sequence). V lost 4 bases to trimming and J lost 5 bases, with 6 bases between them.

The rearrangement links TRBV30 to TRBJ1-4, with D possibly being TRBD1 (6 bases). Trimming pared 0 bases from V and 8 bases from J, leaving 16 bases between. The CDR3 length is 15 residues. The germline V gene encodes CDR1 GTSNPN and CDR2 SVGIG (reference sequence). The CDR3 DNA is TGTGCCTGGAGTGTATCCTGGGGGCAAGACGAAAAACTGTTTTTT. Protein: CAWSVSWGQDEKLFF.

The V gene is TRBV7-2, the J gene TRBJ2-1; no clear D. The germline V gene encodes CDR1 SGHTA and CDR2 FQGNSA. Trimming took off 1 base at V and 5 bases at J, with 12 bases between the two ends. The CDR3 extends over 15 amino acids. CDR3 residues: CASSLVRQLDNEQFF. The CDR3 DNA is TGTGCCAGCAGCTTAGTGAGACAATTAGACAATGAGCAGTTCTTC.

The chain employs TRBV30 and TRBJ2-7; D ambiguous. Germline lookup yields CDR1 GTSNPN and CDR2 SVGIG (reference sequence). The CDR3 is 11 amino acids. V was cut by 0 bases and J by 6 bases, with 6 bases left in between. This CDR3 is CAWSVGREQYF. Here the CDR3 DNA reads TGTGCCTGGAGTGTCGGGCGCGAGCAGTACTTC.

The V and J genes are TRBV9 and TRBJ1-2; D possibly corresponds to TRBD1 (6 bases). The CDR3 runs 13 residues. Germline CDR1 SGDLS, CDR2 YYNGEE. Trimming stripped 3 bases from V and 3 bases from J, with 9 bases between. The DNA for the CDR3 is TGTGCCAGCAGCGCACGGACAGACTATGGCTACACCTTC. Translated: CASSARTDYGYTF. Based on the CDR3 plus reference TRBV9 and TRBJ1-2, the full variable domain is DSGVTQTPKHLITATGQRVTLRCSPRSGDLSVYWYQQSLDQGLQFLIQYYNGEERAKGNILERFSAQQFPDLHSELNLSSLELGDSALYFCASSARTDYGYTFGSGTRLTVV.

The CDR3 region has the DNA TGCAGCGCCGCGACAGGGAGTCGGTACGAGCAGTACTTC. Protein: CSAATGSRYEQYF. The V gene is TRBV29-1, the J gene TRBJ2-7; 7 bases map to TRBD1. Losses at the gene ends were 7 bases for V and 4 bases for J; bases not matched to a gene: 10. The CDR3 is made up of 13 amino acids. CDR1 and CDR2 from the germline V gene are SQVTM and ANQGSEA.

The V call is TRBV2, the J call TRBJ2-1; TRBD2 is a possible D gene (6 bases). The CDR3 consists of 15 residues. CDR1 is SNHLY and CDR2 is FYNNEI in the germline V gene. Trimming took off 3 bases at V and 8 bases at J, with 17 bases between the two ends. The chain's CDR3 is CASSDVGGGFDEQFF. The CDR3 nucleotides are TGTGCCAGCAGTGACGTGGGAGGTGGATTCGATGAGCAGTTCTTC.

Comments on this clone: A junction end diverges from the germline sequence, so it may reflect a read error. This sequence joins TRBV4-1 and TRBJ1-2; D is possibly TRBD1 (5 bases). CDR3 length: 11 amino acids. Per germline, CDR1 MGHRA and CDR2 YSYEKL. The CDR3 bases are TGCGCCAGCAGCCAAGATCAGGGTGTTCTCTTC. Protein product: CASSQDQGVLF.

This chain links TRBV5-4 with TRBJ2-1; D unresolved. The CDR3 spans 12 residues. Looked up from germline, CDR1 is SGHNT and CDR2 is YYREEE (reference sequence). V was shortened by 0 bases and J by 9 bases, with 7 bases between the two germline ends. CDR3 DNA: TGTGCCAGCAGCTTGGCCGTAAGTGAGCAGTTCTTC. Translation: CASSLAVSEQFF.